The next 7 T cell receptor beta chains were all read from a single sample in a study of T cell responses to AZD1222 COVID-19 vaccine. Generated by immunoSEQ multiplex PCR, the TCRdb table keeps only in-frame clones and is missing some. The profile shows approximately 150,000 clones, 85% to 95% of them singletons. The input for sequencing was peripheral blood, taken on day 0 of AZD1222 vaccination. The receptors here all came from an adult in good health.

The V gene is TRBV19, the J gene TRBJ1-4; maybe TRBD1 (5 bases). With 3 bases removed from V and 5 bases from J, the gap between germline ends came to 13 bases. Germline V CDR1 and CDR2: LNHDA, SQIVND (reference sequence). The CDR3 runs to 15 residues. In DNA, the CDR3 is TGTGCCAGTAGTATTCCCCAGGGAAACAATGAAAAACTGTTTTTT. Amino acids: CASSIPQGNNEKLFF. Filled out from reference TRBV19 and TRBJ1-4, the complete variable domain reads DGGITQSPKYLFRKEGQNVTLSCEQNLNHDAMYWYRQDPGQGLRLIYYSQIVNDFQKGDIAEGYSVSREKKESFPLTVTSAQKNPTAFYLCASSIPQGNNEKLFFGSGTQLSVL.

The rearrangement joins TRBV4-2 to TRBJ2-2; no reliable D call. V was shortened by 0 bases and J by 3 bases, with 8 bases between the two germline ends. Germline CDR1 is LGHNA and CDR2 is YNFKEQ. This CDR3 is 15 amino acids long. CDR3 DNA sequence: TGTGCCAGCAGCCAAGAGGCGAAGTACACCGGGGAGCTGTTTTTT. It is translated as CASSQEAKYTGELFF.

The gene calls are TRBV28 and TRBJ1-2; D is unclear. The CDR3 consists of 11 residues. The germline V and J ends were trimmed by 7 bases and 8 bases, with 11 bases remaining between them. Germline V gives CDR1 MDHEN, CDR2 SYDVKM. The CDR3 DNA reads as TGTGCCAGCACCATTAGCGGGGGCTACACCTTC. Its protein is CASTISGGYTF.

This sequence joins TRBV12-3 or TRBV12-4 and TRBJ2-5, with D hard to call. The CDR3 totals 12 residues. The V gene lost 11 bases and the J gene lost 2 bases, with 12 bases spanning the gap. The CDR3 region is CASQWGQETQYF. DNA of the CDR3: TGTGCCTCCCAATGGGGACAAGAGACCCAGTACTTC.

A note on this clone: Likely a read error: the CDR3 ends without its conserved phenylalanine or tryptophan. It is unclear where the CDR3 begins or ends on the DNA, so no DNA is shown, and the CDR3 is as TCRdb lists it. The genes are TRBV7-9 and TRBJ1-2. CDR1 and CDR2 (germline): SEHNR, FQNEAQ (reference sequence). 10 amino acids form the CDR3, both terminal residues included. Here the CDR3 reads CASSPTPSVT.

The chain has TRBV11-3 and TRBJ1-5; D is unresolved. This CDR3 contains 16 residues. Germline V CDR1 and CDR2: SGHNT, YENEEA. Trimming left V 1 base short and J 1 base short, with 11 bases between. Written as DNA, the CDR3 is TGTGCCAGCAGCTTAGCGTCGGGTCGGAGCAATCAGCCCCAGCATTTT. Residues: CASSLASGRSNQPQHF.

The CDR3 sequence: CASSSAPSAEYEQYF. DNA for the CDR3: TGTGCCAGCAGCTCTGCGCCATCGGCGGAGTACGAGCAGTACTTC. V and J are TRBV13 and TRBJ2-7; D unclear. This CDR3 contains 15 residues. Looked up from germline, CDR1 is PRHDT and CDR2 is FYEKMQ (reference sequence). The V gene lost 4 bases and the J gene lost 4 bases, with 17 bases spanning the gap.